Below are 18 T cell receptor beta chains sequenced from a single sample in a study of human T cells and chemical hapten exposure. Time point described: pre-sensitization, week 0. Treatment in this sample: therapeutic diphenylcyclopropenone sensitization with weekly scalp DPC. TCRdb ran MiXCR on the RACE reads and lists one entry per CDR3 protein. Counted here are about 85,000 distinct CDR3 sequences, roughly 8.5% occurring once; the ten biggest clones make up roughly 2.6%. This specimen consisted of whole blood, obtained in connection with sensitization to the hapten diphenylcyclopropenone (DPC). The origin of the receptors is a man in his forties with alopecia areata. Some clones in this sample may be carry-over from other donors' samples.

The chain carries TRBV6-5 and TRBJ2-1, with 8 bases lining up with TRBD2. V was pared by 6 bases and J by 5 bases, with 6 bases of the junction left unmatched. Germline CDR1 reads MNHEY; CDR2 reads SVGAGI. The CDR3 has 14 residues. CDR3: CASRNSGGNNEQFF. The CDR3 DNA reads TGTGCCAGCAGGAACAGCGGGGGCAACAATGAGCAGTTCTTC.

Notes on this clonotype: A junction end diverges from the germline sequence, so it may reflect a read error. This chain connects TRBV4-1 to TRBJ2-2; tentatively, D is TRBD2 (6 bases). The CDR3 extends over 16 amino acids. CDR1 MGHRA and CDR2 YSYEKL come from the germline V gene. The CDR3 DNA is TGCGCCAGCAGGCTCGTTGGTGGTCGGGAGACCGGGGAGATGTTTTTT. Translation: CASRLVGGRETGEMFF.

The chain uses TRBV6-2 or TRBV6-3 and TRBJ1-5; D is unresolved. The V and J ends lost 4 bases and 8 bases respectively, with 15 bases between them. This CDR3 region has 14 residues. Germline V gene sequence: CDR1 MNHEY, CDR2 SVGEGT. CDR3 region: CASSLNGREKPQHF. CDR3 sequence (DNA): TGTGCCAGCAGTTTAAATGGGAGGGAGAAGCCCCAGCATTTT.

The chain recombines TRBV6-2 or TRBV6-3 with TRBJ2-1; 9 bases map to TRBD2. The CDR3 is made up of 15 amino acids. V shed 8 bases, J shed 0 bases, and the junction held 5 bases outside the gene matches. Germline V gene lookup returns CDR1 MNHEY and CDR2 SVGEGT. CDR3 DNA sequence: TGTGCCAGCGTCCTAGCGGGACCCTCCTACAATGAGCAGTTCTTC. Residues: CASVLAGPSYNEQFF.

On this clonotype itself: At one end, the junction sequence differs from germline, possibly due to a read error. The V gene is TRBV20-1, the J gene TRBJ2-3, with D unresolved. The CDR3 is made up of 14 amino acids. Germline CDR1 and CDR2: DFQATT and SNEGSKA (reference sequence). In DNA form, the CDR3 reads TGCAGTGCCCCCTCTGGCGGTGGGGTGGATACGCGGTATTTT. This sequence encodes CSAPSGGGVDTRYF.

This clonotype has a count of ten or more. The chain carries TRBV7-2 and TRBJ2-1; D is possibly TRBD2 (5 bases). This CDR3 is 15 amino acids long. The germline CDR1 and CDR2 sequences are SGHTA and FQGNSA. The V gene lost 2 bases and the J gene lost 7 bases, with 15 bases spanning the gap. The CDR3 here is CASSLQFGLRNEQFF. The CDR3 DNA reads TGTGCCAGCAGCTTACAATTCGGACTCAGGAATGAGCAGTTCTTC.

This clonotype was recorded many times. The chain recombines TRBV18 with TRBJ1-2; 7 bases match TRBD1. V trimming: 6 bases; J trimming: 3 bases; junction bases outside the gene matches: 4. The CDR3 consists of 13 residues. Germline assignment: CDR1 KGHSH and CDR2 LQKENI. The CDR3 DNA reads TGTGCCAGCTCTCCCGACAGGGACTATGGCTACACCTTC. Protein sequence: CASSPDRDYGYTF.

The J gene is TRBJ2-1, the V gene TRBV29-1, with D perhaps assigned TRBD1 or TRBD2 (6 bases each). The germline gives CDR1 SQVTM, CDR2 ANQGSEA. Trimming left V 2 bases short and J 8 bases short, with 16 bases between. The CDR3 has 14 residues. In nucleotides, the CDR3 is TGCAGCGTTGAATCGTACCTTAGGGGGGATGAGCAGTTCTTC. Encoded protein: CSVESYLRGDEQFF.

This sequence joins TRBV4-2 and TRBJ2-1, with 7 positions matching TRBD2. V dropped 0 bases and J dropped 9; count of bases not matched to a gene: 8. In germline, CDR1 is LGHNA, CDR2 YNFKEQ. The length of the CDR3 is 15 residues. The CDR3 reads CASSQEGGPEFEQFF. The CDR3 bases are TGTGCCAGCAGCCAAGAGGGAGGGCCTGAGTTTGAGCAGTTCTTC.

This clonotype showed up just a few times. The chain joins TRBV20-1 to TRBJ2-1, with 13 bases that match TRBD2. Trimming removed 1 base from V and 3 bases from J; junction bases left unmatched: 6. Germline V gene lookup returns CDR1 DFQATT and CDR2 SNEGSKA (reference sequence). The CDR3 is made up of 17 amino acids. The CDR3 coding sequence is TGCAGTGCTAGAGGACTAGCGGGAGGAGTCAGCTACAATGAGCAGTTCTTC. This translates into CSARGLAGGVSYNEQFF.

This clonotype was detected ten times or more. The CDR3 here is CASSQSGGNAYPDTQYF. The CDR3 region has the DNA TGTGCCAGCAGCCAAAGTGGCGGGAACGCCTACCCAGATACGCAGTATTTT. The V and J genes are TRBV3-1 and TRBJ2-3; D is possibly TRBD2 (6 bases). With 2 bases removed from V and 4 bases from J, the gap between germline ends came to 19 bases. Germline V gene sequence: CDR1 LGHDT, CDR2 YNNKEL (reference sequence). The CDR3 sequence is 17 residues long.

For this clonotype: Given a much more abundant clone one base away, this may be a read error. The V call is TRBV28, the J call TRBJ1-2; TRBD1 agrees at 7 bases. The CDR3 is 16 residues long. CDR1 MDHEN and CDR2 SYDVKM come from the germline V gene. Here the CDR3 DNA reads TGTGCCAGCAGTTTATTCGTTACAGGGGCGAACTATAGCTACACCTTC. Translated: CASSLFVTGANYSYTF.

This clonotype appeared a few times. The rearrangement links TRBV20-1 to TRBJ2-7; TRBD2 aligns across 10 bases. The ends lost 1 base at V and 3 bases at J; junction bases unmatched: 3. The CDR3 length is 14 residues. CDR1 and CDR2 from the germline V gene are DFQATT and SNEGSKA (reference sequence). The CDR3 DNA reads TGCAGTGCTAGAGGGACTAGCGGAATCTACGAGCAGTACTTC. Its protein is CSARGTSGIYEQYF.

The chain combines TRBV6-5 with TRBJ1-1; no firm D call. Germline lookup yields CDR1 MNHEY and CDR2 SVGAGI. The CDR3 has 13 amino acids. Trimming cost V 6 bases and J 4 bases, with 12 bases left between them. The CDR3 coding sequence is TGTGCCAGCAGGACGAACGTGGGCACTGAAGCTTTCTTT. This codes for CASRTNVGTEAFF.

This clonotype was counted a few times. The chain is built from TRBV6-2 or TRBV6-3 and TRBJ2-2; D perhaps matches TRBD2 (5 bases). The CDR3 consists of 16 residues. V was pared by 4 bases and J by 0 bases, with 12 bases between. CDR1 is MNHEY, CDR2 SVGEGT, per germline. The CDR3, as DNA: TGTGCCAGCAGTTCCGGCAGGACTGCGAACACCGGGGAGCTGTTTTTT. Amino acids: CASSSGRTANTGELFF.

The sample holds a few counts of this clonotype. V and J are TRBV6-6 and TRBJ2-5, with 9 bases matching TRBD1. The J segment lost 3 bases and the V segment lost 6 bases, leaving 5 bases of the junction unmatched. The CDR3 has 14 amino acids. CDR1 and CDR2 from the germline V gene are MNHNY and SVGAGI (reference sequence). The CDR3 is CASRLGQGEETQYF. The CDR3, as DNA: TGTGCCAGCAGACTGGGACAGGGAGAAGAGACCCAGTACTTC.

This clonotype was recorded at least ten times. The chain joins TRBV2 to TRBJ2-6; D possibly corresponds to TRBD1 (5 bases). The CDR3 length is 13 residues. Deletions cut 7 bases from V and 8 bases from J, with 12 bases between. Germline V gene sequence: CDR1 SNHLY, CDR2 FYNNEI. CDR3 nucleotides: TGTGCCAGCACAGGGAATTTCCCCAACGTCCTGACTTTC. As protein: CASTGNFPNVLTF.

Ten or more counts support this clonotype. The gene calls are TRBV12-3 or TRBV12-4 and TRBJ2-2, with D possibly being TRBD1 (6 bases). The CDR3 consists of 14 residues. Deletions cut 7 bases from V and 1 base from J, with 10 bases between. CDR3 sequence (DNA): TGTGCCAGCACCGTGGGACAGAACACCGGGGAGCTGTTTTTT. Translated, it gives CASTVGQNTGELFF.